These T cell receptor beta chains were read from a single sample in a study of blood T cell repertoires in COVID-19. The repertoire was sequenced with immunoSEQ multiplex PCR; TCRdb's copy has only in-frame clones and lacks some. The table shows over 35,000 clones, with around 83% occurring only once. The sequenced sample consisted of peripheral blood. The source of these receptors is a human donor with acute or convalescent COVID-19. The donor label of this sample is uncertain. Both conserved end residues are part of each CDR3. Fields, in order: clone size, J gene, D gene, CDR3 length, V gene, CDR3 DNA, CDR3 protein. D genes are given only for firm matches. Clone size is shown for a subset of rows, as once, few, many or a class of expanded clone.

once TRBJ1-4 TRBD1 14 TRBV19 TGTGCCAGTAGCATCTCGACAGGGAATGAAAAACTGTTTTTT CASSISTGNEKLFF
NA TRBJ2-3 NA 14 TRBV7-8 TGTGCCAGCAGCTTAAGCCCTAGCAGAGATACGCAGTATTTT CASSLSPSRDTQYF
NA TRBJ2-5 NA 13 TRBV21-1 TGTGCCAGCAGCATAAGTGTCCGAGGGACCCAGTACTTC CASSISVRGTQYF
few TRBJ2-1 TRBD2 16 TRBV5-6 TGTGCCAGCAGCTGGGGGGGAGGGCACCTCACAAATGAGCAGTTCTTC CASSWGGGHLTNEQFF
few TRBJ1-1 NA 15 TRBV19 TGTGCCAGTAGTATGTTCACAGGGCTGAACACTGAAGCTTTCTTT CASSMFTGLNTEAFF
NA TRBJ1-4 TRBD1 17 TRBV18 TGTGCCAGCTCACCAGAGGGACAGGGGGCAACTAATGAAAAACTGTTTTTT CASSPEGQGATNEKLFF
once TRBJ1-1 NA 16 TRBV21-1 TGTGCCAGCAGCAAGTTCCGGGAGGCAGCTGGTATGGACGCTTTCTTT CASSKFREAAGMDAFF
NA TRBJ2-1 TRBD1 14 TRBV7-9 TGTGCCAGCAGCTTAGTTCCAGGGGGCTATGAGCAGTTCTTC CASSLVPGGYEQFF
NA TRBJ2-3 NA 12 TRBV2 TGTGCCAGCAGTGAGCAGGGCGTTACGCAGTATTTT CASSEQGVTQYF
few TRBJ1-6 NA 14 TRBV28 TGTGCCAGCAGTTTAGGCGGGGATAATTCACCCCTCCACTTT CASSLGGDNSPLHF
NA TRBJ1-1 TRBD1 15 TRBV28 TGTGCCAGCAGGTCCCAGGGACAGGGTAGGACTGAAGCTTTCTTT CASRSQGQGRTEAFF
NA TRBJ2-7 NA 13 TRBV28 TGTGCCAGCACGACTAGTACGTCCTACGAGCAGTACTTC CASTTSTSYEQYF
NA TRBJ1-1 TRBD1 15 TRBV3-1/TRBV3-2 TGTGCCAGCAGCCAAGGGACAGGGGGCAACACTGAAGCTTTCTTT CASSQGTGGNTEAFF
few TRBJ1-1 NA 11 TRBV29-1 TGCAGCGTTGGCGAGGGAACTGAAGCTTTCTTT CSVGEGTEAFF
NA TRBJ1-2 TRBD1 15 TRBV6-5 TGTGCCAGCAGAACTACGCCGGGACAGGGGGCTGGCTACACCTTC CASRTTPGQGAGYTF
NA TRBJ1-5 NA 11 TRBV12-3/TRBV12-4 TGTGCCAGCAGTTTGAGCCAGCCCCAGCATTTT CASSLSQPQHF
NA TRBJ1-4 TRBD1 15 TRBV2 TGTGCCAGCAGTGATGTCGGACAGGGGAATGAAAAACTGTTTTTT CASSDVGQGNEKLFF
once TRBJ1-1 NA 14 TRBV6-5 TGTGCCAGCAGTCCAAGACAGCGGAACACTGAAGCTTTCTTT CASSPRQRNTEAFF
NA TRBJ1-5 TRBD1 14 TRBV4-1 TGCGCCAGCAGCTACGGACAGGGAATACAGCCCCAGCATTTT CASSYGQGIQPQHF